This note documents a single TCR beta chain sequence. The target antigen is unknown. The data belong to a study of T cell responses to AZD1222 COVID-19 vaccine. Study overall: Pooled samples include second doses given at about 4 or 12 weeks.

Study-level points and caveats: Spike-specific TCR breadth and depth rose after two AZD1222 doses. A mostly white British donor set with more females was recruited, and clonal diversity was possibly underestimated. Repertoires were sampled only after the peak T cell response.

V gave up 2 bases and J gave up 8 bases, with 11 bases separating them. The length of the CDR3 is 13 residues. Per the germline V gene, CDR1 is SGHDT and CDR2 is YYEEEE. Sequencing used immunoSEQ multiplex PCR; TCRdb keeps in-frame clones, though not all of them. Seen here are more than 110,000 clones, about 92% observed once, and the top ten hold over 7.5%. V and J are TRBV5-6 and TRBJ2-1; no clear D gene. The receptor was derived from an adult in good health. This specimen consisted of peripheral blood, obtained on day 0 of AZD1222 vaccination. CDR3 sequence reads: CASSLHLTDEQFF. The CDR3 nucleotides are TGTGCCAGCAGCTTACACCTAACGGATGAGCAGTTCTTC.